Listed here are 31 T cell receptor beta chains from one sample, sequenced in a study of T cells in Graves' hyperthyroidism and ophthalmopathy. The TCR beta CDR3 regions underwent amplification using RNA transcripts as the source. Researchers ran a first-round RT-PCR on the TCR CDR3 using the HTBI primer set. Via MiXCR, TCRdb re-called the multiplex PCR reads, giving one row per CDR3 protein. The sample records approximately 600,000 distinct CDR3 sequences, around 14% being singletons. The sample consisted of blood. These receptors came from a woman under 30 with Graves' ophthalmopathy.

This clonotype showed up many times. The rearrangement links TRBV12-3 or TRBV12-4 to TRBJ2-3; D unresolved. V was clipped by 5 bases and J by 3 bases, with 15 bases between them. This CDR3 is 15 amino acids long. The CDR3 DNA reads TGTGCCAGCAGTCTGGGTGCTTCGACGACAGATACGCAGTATTTT. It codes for CASSLGASTTDTQYF.

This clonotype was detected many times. In nucleotides, the CDR3 is TGTGCCAGCAGTCCTTACAGGGGGAGCAACACTGAAGCTTTCTTT. It encodes CASSPYRGSNTEAFF. V is TRBV12-3 or TRBV12-4 and J is TRBJ1-1; 8 nucleotides agree with TRBD1. CDR3 length: 15 residues. J was trimmed by 2 bases and V by 5 bases; bases with no gene match: 7.

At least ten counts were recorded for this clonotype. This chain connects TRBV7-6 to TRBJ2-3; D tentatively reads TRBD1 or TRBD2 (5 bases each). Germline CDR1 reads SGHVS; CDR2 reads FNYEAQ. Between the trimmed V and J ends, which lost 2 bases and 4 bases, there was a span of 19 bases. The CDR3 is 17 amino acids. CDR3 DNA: TGTGCCAGCAGCTTATGGGGCGGAGGAAGGGTGGCAGATACGCAGTATTTT. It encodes CASSLWGGGRVADTQYF.

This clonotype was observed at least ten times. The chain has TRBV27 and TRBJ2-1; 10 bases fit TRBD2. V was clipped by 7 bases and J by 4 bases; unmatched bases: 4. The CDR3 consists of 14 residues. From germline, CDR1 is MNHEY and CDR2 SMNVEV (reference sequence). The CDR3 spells CASKQAGGYNEQFF. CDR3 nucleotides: TGTGCCAGCAAACAAGCGGGAGGGTACAATGAGCAGTTCTTC.

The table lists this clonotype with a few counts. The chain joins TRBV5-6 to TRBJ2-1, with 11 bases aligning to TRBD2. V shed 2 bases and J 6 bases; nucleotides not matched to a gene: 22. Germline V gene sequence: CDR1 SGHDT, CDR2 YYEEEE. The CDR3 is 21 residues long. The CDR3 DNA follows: TGTGCCAGCAGCTTCAATGAGGGACACTCTTTAGCGGGAGGGCCGGGCAATGAGCAGTTCTTC. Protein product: CASSFNEGHSLAGGPGNEQFF. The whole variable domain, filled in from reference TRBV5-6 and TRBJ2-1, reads DAGVTQSPTHLIKTRGQQVTLRCSPKSGHDTVSWYQQALGQGPQFIFQYYEEEERQRGNFPDRFSGHQFPNYSSELNVNALLLGDSALYLCASSFNEGHSLAGGPGNEQFFGPGTRLTVL.

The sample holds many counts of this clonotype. The CDR3 here is CSARKGGTSVTDTQYF. The CDR3, as DNA: TGCAGTGCTAGGAAAGGGGGGACTAGCGTCACAGATACGCAGTATTTT. The rearrangement uses TRBV20-1 and TRBJ2-3; 10 nucleotides agree with TRBD2. The V gene end was trimmed by 3 bases and the J gene end by 2 bases; junction bases not matched to a gene: 8. CDR3 size: 16 residues. From germline, CDR1 is DFQATT and CDR2 SNEGSKA (reference sequence).

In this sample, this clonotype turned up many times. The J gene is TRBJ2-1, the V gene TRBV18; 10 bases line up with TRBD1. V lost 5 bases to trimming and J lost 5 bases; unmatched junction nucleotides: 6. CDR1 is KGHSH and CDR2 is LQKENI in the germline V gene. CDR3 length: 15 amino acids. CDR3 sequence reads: CASSRTGQGHNEQFF. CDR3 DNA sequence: TGTGCCAGCTCAAGGACGGGACAGGGGCACAATGAGCAGTTCTTC.

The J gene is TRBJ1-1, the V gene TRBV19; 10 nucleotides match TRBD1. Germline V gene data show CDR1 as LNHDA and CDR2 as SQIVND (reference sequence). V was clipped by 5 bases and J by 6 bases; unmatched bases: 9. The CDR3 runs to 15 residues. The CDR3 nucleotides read TGTGCCAGTAGTCCCGGGACAGGGGTAGGAGCTGAAGCTTTCTTT. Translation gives CASSPGTGVGAEAFF.

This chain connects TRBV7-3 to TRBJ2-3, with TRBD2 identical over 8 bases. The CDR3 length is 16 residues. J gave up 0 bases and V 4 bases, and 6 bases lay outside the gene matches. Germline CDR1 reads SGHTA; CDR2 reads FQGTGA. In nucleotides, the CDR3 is TGTGCCAGCAGCTCAAGGCCTAGCGGGAGCACAGATACGCAGTATTTT. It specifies CASSSRPSGSTDTQYF.

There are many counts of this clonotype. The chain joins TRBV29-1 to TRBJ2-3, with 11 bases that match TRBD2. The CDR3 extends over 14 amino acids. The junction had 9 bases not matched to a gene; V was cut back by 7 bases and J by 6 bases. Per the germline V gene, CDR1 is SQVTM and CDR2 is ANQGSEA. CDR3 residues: CSGDSGRAPDTQYF. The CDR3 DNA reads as TGCAGCGGTGATAGCGGGAGGGCCCCTGATACGCAGTATTTT.

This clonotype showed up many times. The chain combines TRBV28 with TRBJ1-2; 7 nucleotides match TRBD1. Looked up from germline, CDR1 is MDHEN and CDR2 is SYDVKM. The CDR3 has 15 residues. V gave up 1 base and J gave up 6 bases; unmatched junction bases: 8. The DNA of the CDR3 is TGTGCCAGCAGTTTATTTCTGAGGGGGCGGCATGGCTACACCTTC. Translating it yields CASSLFLRGRHGYTF.

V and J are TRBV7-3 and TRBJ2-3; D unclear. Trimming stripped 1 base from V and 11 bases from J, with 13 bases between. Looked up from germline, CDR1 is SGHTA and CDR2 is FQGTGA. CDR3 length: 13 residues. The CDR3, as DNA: TGTGCCAGCAGCTTAATTACGGCAGACCTGCAGTATTTT. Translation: CASSLITADLQYF.

CDR3 sequence reads: CSARKTSGIDEQYF. For the CDR3, the DNA is TGCAGTGCTAGAAAGACTAGCGGGATTGACGAGCAGTACTTC. J is TRBJ2-7 and V is TRBV20-1; 11 bases line up with TRBD2. The CDR3 runs to 14 residues. V lost 2 bases, J lost 5 bases, and 5 bases stayed unmatched. Germline CDR1 reads DFQATT; CDR2 reads SNEGSKA (reference sequence).

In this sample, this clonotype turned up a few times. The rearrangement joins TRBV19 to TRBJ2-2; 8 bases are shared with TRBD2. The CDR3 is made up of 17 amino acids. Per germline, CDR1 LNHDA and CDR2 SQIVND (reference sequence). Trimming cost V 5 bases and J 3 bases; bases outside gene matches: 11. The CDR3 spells CASSVRTGTRDTGELFF. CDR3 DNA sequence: TGTGCCAGTAGTGTTAGGACCGGGACTAGAGACACCGGGGAGCTGTTTTTT.

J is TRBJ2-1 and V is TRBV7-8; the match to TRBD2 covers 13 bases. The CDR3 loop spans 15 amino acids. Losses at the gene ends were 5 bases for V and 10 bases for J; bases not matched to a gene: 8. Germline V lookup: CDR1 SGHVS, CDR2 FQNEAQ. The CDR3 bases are TGTGCCAGCAGCGGAGGACTAGCGGGAGCATGGGAGCAGTTCTTC. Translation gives CASSGGLAGAWEQFF.

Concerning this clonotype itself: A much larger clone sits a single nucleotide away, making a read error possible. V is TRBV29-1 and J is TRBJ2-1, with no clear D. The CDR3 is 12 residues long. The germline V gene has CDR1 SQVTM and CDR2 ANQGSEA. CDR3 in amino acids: CTVGRPSQEQFF. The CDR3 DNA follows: TGCACCGTTGGAAGGCCTTCCCAGGAGCAGTTCTTC.

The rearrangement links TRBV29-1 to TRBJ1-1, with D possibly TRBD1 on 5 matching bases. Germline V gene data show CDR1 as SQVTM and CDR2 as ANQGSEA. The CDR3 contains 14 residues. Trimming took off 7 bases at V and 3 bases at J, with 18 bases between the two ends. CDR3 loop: CSALAGGWDTEAFF. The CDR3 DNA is TGCAGCGCCCTTGCGGGGGGATGGGACACTGAAGCTTTCTTT.

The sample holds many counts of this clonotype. The CDR3 here is CASSVELEGTSGLRYEQYF. In DNA form, the CDR3 reads TGTGCCAGCAGTGTGGAATTGGAGGGGACTAGCGGGCTTCGCTACGAGCAGTACTTC. The gene calls are TRBV28 and TRBJ2-7, with 12 bases that match TRBD2. The CDR3 has 19 amino acids. Germline values: CDR1 MDHEN, CDR2 SYDVKM. Trimming cost V 5 bases and J 3 bases; bases outside gene matches: 17.

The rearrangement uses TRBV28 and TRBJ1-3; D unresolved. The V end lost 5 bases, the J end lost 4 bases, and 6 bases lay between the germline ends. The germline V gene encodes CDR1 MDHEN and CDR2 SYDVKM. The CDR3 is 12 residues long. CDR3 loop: CASSMGGNTIYF. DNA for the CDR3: TGTGCCAGCAGTATGGGGGGAAACACCATATATTTT.

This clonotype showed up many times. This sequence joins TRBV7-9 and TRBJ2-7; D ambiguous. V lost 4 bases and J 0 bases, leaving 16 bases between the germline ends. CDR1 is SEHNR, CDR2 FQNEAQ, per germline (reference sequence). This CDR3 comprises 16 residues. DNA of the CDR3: TGTGCCAGCAGCTCCGGACCCCGCGGAAGCTCCTACGAGCAGTACTTC. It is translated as CASSSGPRGSSYEQYF.

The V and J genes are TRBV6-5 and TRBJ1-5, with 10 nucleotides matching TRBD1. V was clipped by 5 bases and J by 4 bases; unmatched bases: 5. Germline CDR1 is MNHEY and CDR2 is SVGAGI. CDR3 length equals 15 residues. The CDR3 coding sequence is TGTGCCAGCAGTCCCGGGACAGGGGAAAATCAGCCCCAGCATTTT. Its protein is CASSPGTGENQPQHF.

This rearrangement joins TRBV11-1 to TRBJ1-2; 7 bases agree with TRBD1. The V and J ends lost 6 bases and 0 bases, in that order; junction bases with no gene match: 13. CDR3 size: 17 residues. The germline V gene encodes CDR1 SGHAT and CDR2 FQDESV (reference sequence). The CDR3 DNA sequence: TGTGCCAGCAGAACGGGACAGCCCGAGTTAACTAACTATGGCTACACCTTC. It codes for CASRTGQPELTNYGYTF.

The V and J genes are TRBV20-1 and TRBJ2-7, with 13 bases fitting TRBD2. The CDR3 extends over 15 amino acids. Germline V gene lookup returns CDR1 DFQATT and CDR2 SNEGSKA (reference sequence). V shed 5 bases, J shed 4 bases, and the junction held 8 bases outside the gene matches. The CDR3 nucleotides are TGCAGTGCTCCCGAGGGACTAGCGGGAATTTACGAGCAGTACTTC. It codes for CSAPEGLAGIYEQYF.

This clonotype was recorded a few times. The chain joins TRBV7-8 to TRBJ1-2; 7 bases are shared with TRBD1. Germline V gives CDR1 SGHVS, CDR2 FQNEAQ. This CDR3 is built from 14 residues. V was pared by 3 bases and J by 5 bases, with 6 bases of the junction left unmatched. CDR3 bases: TGTGCCAGCAGCTTGGACCGGACAGGTTATGGCTACACCTTC. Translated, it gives CASSLDRTGYGYTF.

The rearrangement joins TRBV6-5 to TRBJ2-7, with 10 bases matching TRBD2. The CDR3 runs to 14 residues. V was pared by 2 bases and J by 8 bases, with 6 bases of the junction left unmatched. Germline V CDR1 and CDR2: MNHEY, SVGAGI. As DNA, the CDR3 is TGTGCCAGCAGTTACGCCCTAGCGGGAGAAAAGCAGTACTTC. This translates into CASSYALAGEKQYF.

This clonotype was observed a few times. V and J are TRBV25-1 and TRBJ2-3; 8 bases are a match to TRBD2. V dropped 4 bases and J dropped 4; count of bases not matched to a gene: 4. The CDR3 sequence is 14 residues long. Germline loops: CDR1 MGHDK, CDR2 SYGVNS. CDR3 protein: CASSASTSADTQYF. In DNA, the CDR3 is TGTGCCAGCAGTGCGTCGACTAGCGCAGATACGCAGTATTTT. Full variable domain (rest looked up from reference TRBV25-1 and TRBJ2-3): EADIYQTPRYLVIGTGKKITLECSQTMGHDKMYWYQQDPGMELHLIHYSYGVNSTEKGDLSSESTVSRIRTEHFPLTLESARPSHTSQYLCASSASTSADTQYFGPGTRLTVL.

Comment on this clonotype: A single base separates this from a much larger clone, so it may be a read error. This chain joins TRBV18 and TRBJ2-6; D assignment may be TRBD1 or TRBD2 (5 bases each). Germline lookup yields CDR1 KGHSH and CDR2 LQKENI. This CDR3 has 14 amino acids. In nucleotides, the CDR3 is TGTGCCAGCTCTCCGGACTCTGGGGCCGACGTCCTGACTTTC. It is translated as CASSPDSGADVLTF.

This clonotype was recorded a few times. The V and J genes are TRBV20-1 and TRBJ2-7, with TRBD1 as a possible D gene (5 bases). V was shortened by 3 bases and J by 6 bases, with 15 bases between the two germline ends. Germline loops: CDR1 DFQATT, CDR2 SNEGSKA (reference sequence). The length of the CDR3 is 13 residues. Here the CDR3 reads CSASGQMAPEQYF. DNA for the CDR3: TGCAGTGCTAGCGGACAAATGGCCCCCGAGCAGTACTTC.

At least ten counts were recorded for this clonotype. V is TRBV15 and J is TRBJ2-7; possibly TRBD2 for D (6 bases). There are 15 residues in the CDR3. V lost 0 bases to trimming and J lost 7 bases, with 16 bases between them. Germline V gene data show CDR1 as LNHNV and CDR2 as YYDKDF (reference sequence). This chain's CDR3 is CATSRDFGGRAEQYF. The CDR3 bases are TGTGCCACCAGCAGAGATTTCGGGGGAAGGGCGGAGCAGTACTTC.

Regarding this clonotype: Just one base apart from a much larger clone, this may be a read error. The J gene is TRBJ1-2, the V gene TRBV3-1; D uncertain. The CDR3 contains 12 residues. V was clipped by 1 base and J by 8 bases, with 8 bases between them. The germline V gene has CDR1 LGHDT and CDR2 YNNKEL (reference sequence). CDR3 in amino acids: CASSQGSLGYTF. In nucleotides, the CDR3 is TGTGCCAGCAGCCAAGGGTCATTGGGCTACACCTTC.

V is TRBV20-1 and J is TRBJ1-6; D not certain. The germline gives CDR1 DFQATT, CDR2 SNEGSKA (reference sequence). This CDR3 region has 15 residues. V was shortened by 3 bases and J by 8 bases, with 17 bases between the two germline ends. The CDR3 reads CSASGFGSTYSPLHF. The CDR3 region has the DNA TGCAGTGCTAGCGGTTTCGGGTCCACCTATTCACCCCTCCACTTT.